A single sample is the source of the 2 T cell receptor beta chains below, sequenced in a study of CD8 T cells in Susac syndrome. RNA totalling about 0.5 to 1 ug underwent reverse transcription with random hexamers. TCRdb re-called the immunoSEQ multiplex PCR reads with MiXCR, one entry per CDR3 protein. The sample shows approximately 280,000 distinct CDR3 sequences, 70% to 90% of them seen only once. The sequenced material came from CD8+ T cells from PBMCs. The origin of the receptors is a human donor with multiple sclerosis.

The chain links TRBV5-1 to TRBJ2-3, with 14 bases that match TRBD2. V trimming: 1 base; J trimming: 2 bases; junction bases outside the gene matches: 12. The CDR3 has 20 residues. In germline, CDR1 is SGHRS, CDR2 YFSETQ. This CDR3 is CASSLSGLAGGEGHTDTQYF. The CDR3 region has the DNA TGCGCCAGCAGCTTGTCCGGACTAGCGGGAGGAGAGGGCCACACAGATACGCAGTATTTT.

This clonotype occurred once. The genes are TRBV7-3 and TRBJ2-5; perhaps TRBD2 as D (6 bases). V lost 0 bases, J lost 4 bases, and 12 bases lay in between. The CDR3 has 15 amino acids. Per the germline V gene, CDR1 is SGHTA and CDR2 is FQGTGA. CDR3 region: CASSLTSGLRETQYF. CDR3 nucleotide sequence: TGTGCCAGCAGCTTAACATCGGGACTCAGAGAGACCCAGTACTTC. The entire variable domain, with the rest obtained from reference TRBV7-3 and TRBJ2-5, is as follows: GAGVSQTPSNKVTEKGKYVELRCDPISGHTALYWYRQSLGQGPEFLIYFQGTGAADDSGLPNDRFFAVRPEGSVSTLKIQRTERGDSAVYLCASSLTSGLRETQYFGPGTRLLVL.